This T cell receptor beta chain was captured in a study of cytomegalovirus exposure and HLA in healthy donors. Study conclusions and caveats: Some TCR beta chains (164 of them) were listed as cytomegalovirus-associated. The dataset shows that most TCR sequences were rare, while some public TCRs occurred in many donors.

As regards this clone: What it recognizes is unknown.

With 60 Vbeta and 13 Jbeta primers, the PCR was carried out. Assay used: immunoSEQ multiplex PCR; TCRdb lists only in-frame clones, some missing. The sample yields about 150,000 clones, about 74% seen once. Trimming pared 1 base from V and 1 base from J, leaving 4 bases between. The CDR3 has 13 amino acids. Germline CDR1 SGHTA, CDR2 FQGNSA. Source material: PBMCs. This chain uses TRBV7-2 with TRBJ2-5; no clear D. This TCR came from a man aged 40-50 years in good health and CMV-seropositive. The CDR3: CASSLVSQETQYF. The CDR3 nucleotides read TGTGCCAGCAGCTTAGTCAGCCAAGAGACCCAGTACTTC.